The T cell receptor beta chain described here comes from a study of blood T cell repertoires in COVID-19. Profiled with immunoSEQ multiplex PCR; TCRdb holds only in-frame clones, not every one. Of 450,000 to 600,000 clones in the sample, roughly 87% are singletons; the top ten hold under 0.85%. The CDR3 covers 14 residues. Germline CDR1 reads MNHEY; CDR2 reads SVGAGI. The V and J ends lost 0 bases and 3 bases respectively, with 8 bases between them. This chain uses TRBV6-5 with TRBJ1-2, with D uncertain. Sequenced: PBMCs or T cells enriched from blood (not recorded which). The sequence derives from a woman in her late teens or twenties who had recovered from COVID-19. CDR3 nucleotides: TGTGCCAGCAGTTACTCGATGGAGGACTATGGCTACACCTTC. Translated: CASSYSMEDYGYTF.